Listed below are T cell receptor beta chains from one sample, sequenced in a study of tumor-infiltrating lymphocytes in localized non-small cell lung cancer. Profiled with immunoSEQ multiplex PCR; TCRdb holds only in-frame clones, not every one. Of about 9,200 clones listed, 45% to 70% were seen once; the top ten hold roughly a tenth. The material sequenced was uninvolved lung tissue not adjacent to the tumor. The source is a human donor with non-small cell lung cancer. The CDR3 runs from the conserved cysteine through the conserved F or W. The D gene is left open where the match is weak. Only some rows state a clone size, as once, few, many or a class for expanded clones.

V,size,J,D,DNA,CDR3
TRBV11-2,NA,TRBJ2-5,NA,TGTGCCAGCAGCTTAGGGGAGACCCAGTACTTC,CASSLGETQYF
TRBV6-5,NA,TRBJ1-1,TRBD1,TGTGCCAGCAGTTCTGGACAGGGGAACACTGAAGCTTTCTTT,CASSSGQGNTEAFF
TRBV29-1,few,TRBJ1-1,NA,TGCAGCGCCGTACCGTTACGGAACATGAACACTGAAGCTTTCTTT,CSAVPLRNMNTEAFF
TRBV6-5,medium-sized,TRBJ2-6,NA,TGTGCCAGCACCACGACGTCCTCTGGGGCCAACGTCCTGACTTTC,CASTTTSSGANVLTF
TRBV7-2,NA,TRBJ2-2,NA,TGTGCCAGCAGCACGACCAGCACCGGGGAGCTGTTTTTT,CASSTTSTGELFF
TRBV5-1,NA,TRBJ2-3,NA,TGCGCCAGCAGCTTGGCAGCCTTAGGAGGGCCACCCGACACAGATACGCAGTATTTT,CASSLAALGGPPDTDTQYF
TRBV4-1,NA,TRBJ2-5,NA,TGCGCCAGCAGCCAAGAGAGTGGGGAGACCCAGTACTTC,CASSQESGETQYF
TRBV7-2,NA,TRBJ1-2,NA,TGTGCCAGCAGTCTCCTCGGGGGCGCCGGCTACACCTTC,CASSLLGGAGYTF
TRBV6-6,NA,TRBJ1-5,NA,TGTGCCAGCAGTTACTCCTCCGCGACGGGAAGTCAGCCCCAGCATTTT,CASSYSSATGSQPQHF
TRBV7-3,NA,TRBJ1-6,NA,TGTGCCAGCAGCTTGGGACAAAATTCACCCCTCCACTTT,CASSLGQNSPLHF